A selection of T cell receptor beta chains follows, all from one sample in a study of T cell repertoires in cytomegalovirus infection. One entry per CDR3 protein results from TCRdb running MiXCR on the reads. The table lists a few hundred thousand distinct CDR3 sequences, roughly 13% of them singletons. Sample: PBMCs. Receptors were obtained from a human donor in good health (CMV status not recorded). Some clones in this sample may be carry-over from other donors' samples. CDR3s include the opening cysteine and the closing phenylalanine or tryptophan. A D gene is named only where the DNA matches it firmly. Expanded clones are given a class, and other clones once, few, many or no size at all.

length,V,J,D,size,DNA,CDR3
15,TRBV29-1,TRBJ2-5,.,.,TGCAGCGTGATAGGAGGGCGGGTGGGGAGGGAGACCCAGTACTTC,CSVIGGRVGRETQYF
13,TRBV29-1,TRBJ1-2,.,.,TGCAGCGTTGAAGAAACTTGGGGCTATGGCTACACCTTC,CSVEETWGYGYTF
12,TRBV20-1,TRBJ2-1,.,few,TGCAGTGCCCGGGGGCGAATCAATGAGCAGTTCTTC,CSARGRINEQFF
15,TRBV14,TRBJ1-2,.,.,TGTGCCAGCAGCCAAGATCTACGACAGAACTATGGCTACACCTTC,CASSQDLRQNYGYTF
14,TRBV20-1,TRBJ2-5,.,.,TGCAGTGCTAGAGATTACGGCAGGGAAGGGACCCAGTACTTC,CSARDYGREGTQYF
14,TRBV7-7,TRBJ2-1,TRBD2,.,TGTGCTAGCAGCCGAAGCGGGGGATACAATGAGCAGTTCTTC,CASSRSGGYNEQFF
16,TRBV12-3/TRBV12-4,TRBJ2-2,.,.,TGTGCCAGCAGCCACTTCCTGACAGCGAACACCGGGGAGCTGTTTTTT,CASSHFLTANTGELFF
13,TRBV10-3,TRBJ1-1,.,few,TGTGCCATCAGTGAGTCCTCCCAGTTAGAAGCTTTCTTT,CAISESSQLEAFF
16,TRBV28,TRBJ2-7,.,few,TGTGCCAGCAGTTTATACGGGACGGGAATCTCCTACGAGCAGTACTTC,CASSLYGTGISYEQYF
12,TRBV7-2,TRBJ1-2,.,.,TGTGCCAGCCGCCCCGCCGGCGATGGCTACACCTTC,CASRPAGDGYTF
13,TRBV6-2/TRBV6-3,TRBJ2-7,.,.,TGTGCCAGCAGCCAGACAGGAGAGGGGGAGCAGTACTTC,CASSQTGEGEQYF
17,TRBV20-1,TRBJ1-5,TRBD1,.,TGCAGTGCTAGAGTCCCCCTGACAGGGTCGGGGAAGCAGCCCCAGCATTTT,CSARVPLTGSGKQPQHF
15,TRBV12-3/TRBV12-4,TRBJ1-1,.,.,TGTGCCAGCAGTTTATGGACGGGCATGAACACTGAAGCTTTCTTT,CASSLWTGMNTEAFF
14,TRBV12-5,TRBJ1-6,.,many,TGTGCTAGTGCCGAGGGGTCACCTAATTCACCCCTCCACTTT,CASAEGSPNSPLHF
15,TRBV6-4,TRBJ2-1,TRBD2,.,TGTGCCAGCAGTGACTCGGTCGGGGGGGCGGGTGAGCAGTTCTTC,CASSDSVGGAGEQFF
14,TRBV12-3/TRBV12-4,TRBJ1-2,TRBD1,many,TGTGCCAGCAGTCTCCTACGGACAGGGGGGGGCTACACCTTC,CASSLLRTGGGYTF
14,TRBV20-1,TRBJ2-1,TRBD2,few,TGCAGTGCTAGAGATCCTAGCGGGAGCTATGAGCAGTTCTTC,CSARDPSGSYEQFF
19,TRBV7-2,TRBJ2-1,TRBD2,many,TGTGCCAGCAGCCCCCTCGGGGGGGTAGCGGGACGCTCCTACAATGAGCAGTTCTTC,CASSPLGGVAGRSYNEQFF
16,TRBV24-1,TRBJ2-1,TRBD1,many,TGTGCCACCAGTGATTGGGGACAGCCCTCCTACAATGAGCAGTTCTTC,CATSDWGQPSYNEQFF
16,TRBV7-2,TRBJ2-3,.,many,TGTGCCAGCAGCTTTATTTTACGTGCCAGCACAGATACGCAGTATTTT,CASSFILRASTDTQYF
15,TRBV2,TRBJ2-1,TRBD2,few,TGTGCCAGCAGCGGGACTAGCGGGGGGGCCCGCCTGCAGTTCTTC,CASSGTSGGARLQFF
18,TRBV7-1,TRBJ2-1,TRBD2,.,TGTGCCAGCAGCTCCACCGCCGGGACTACCCGCTCCTACAATGAGCAGTTCTTC,CASSSTAGTTRSYNEQFF
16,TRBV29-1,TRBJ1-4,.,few,TGCAGCGTTGTCCTCCTGGAGACGGGGCGAGGCGAAAAACTGTTTTTT,CSVVLLETGRGEKLFF
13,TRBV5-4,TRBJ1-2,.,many,TGTGCCAGCAGCTCCGCGGAGTCCCCTGGCTACACCTTC,CASSSAESPGYTF
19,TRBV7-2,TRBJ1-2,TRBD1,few,TGTGCCAGCAGCTCCCGTACGGGACAGGGGGCCGCTAACTATGGGGGGGACACCTTC,CASSSRTGQGAANYGGDTF
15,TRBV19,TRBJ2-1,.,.,TGTGCCAGTAGTATTGGGGTGTACTCCTACAATGAGCAGTTCTTC,CASSIGVYSYNEQFF
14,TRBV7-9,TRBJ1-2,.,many,TGTGCCAGCAGCTTACACGGGCCCCCGTGGGGCTACACCTTC,CASSLHGPPWGYTF
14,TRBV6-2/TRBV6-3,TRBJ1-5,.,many,TGTGCCAGCAGTTCGGGACCTAGCAATCAGCCCCAGCATTTT,CASSSGPSNQPQHF
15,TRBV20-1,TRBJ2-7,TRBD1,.,TGCAGTGCTAGAGATTTCAGGACAGGGGGCGGTGAGCAGTACTTC,CSARDFRTGGGEQYF
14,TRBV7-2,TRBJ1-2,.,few,TGTGCCAGCAGCTTAGCCGGACCTAACTATGGCTACACCTTC,CASSLAGPNYGYTF
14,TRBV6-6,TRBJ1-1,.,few,TGTGCCAGCAGTTACTCGCCGGGGAACACTGAAGCTTTCTTT,CASSYSPGNTEAFF
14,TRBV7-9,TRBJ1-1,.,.,TGTGCCAGCAGCCTTAACTCCGACGGCACTGAAGCTTTCTTT,CASSLNSDGTEAFF
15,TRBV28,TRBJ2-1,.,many,TGTGCCAGCAGCGGGTCGGCGGGCGATTACAATGAGCAGTTCTTC,CASSGSAGDYNEQFF
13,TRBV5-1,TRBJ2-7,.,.,TGCGCCAGCAGCACACAGGGTAATGCCGAGCAGTACTTC,CASSTQGNAEQYF
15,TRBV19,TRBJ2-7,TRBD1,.,TGTGCCAGTAGCCCTCGACAGGGAGACGCCTACGAGCAGTACTTC,CASSPRQGDAYEQYF
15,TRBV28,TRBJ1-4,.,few,TGTGCCAGCAGTTTATTATCCGGGGTTCAGGAAAAACTGTTTTTT,CASSLLSGVQEKLFF
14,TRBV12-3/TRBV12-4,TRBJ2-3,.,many,TGTGCCAGCAATTCGGAGATAAGCACAGATACGCAGTATTTT,CASNSEISTDTQYF
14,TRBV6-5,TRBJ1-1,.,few,TGTGCCAGCAGTTATCGGCAGGAGAACACTGAAGCTTTCTTT,CASSYRQENTEAFF
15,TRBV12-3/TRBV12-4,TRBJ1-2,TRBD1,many,TGTGCCAGCAATCCTTTCGGACAGGGAACCTATGGCTACACCTTC,CASNPFGQGTYGYTF
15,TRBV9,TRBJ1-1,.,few,TGTGCCAGCAGCGTAGCAGTACAGATGAACACTGAAGCTTTCTTT,CASSVAVQMNTEAFF
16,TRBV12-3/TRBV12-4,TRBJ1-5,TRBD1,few,TGTGCCAGCAGTCCTACAGGGGGCCTTGGGAGTCAGCCCCAGCATTTT,CASSPTGGLGSQPQHF
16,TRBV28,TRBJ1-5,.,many,TGTGCCAGCAGCTCTAGGCAGAGACATAGCAATCAGCCCCAGCATTTT,CASSSRQRHSNQPQHF
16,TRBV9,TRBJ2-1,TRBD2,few,TGTGCCAGCAGCCATCCGGGACTAGCGGGAGAGAATGAGCAGTTCTTC,CASSHPGLAGENEQFF
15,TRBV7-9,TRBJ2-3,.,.,TGTGCCAGCAGCACCGACCCTAGGGGCACAGATACGCAGTATTTT,CASSTDPRGTDTQYF
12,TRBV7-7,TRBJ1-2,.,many,TGTGCCCCCCCGCAGGGGCCCTATGGCTACACCTTC,CAPPQGPYGYTF
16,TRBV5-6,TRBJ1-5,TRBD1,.,TGTGCCAGCAGCAGGGACAGGGGCGATAGCAATCAGCCCCAGCATTTT,CASSRDRGDSNQPQHF
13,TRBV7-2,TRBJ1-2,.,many,TGTGCCAGCAGGGTTGGGACTGACTATGGCTACACCTTC,CASRVGTDYGYTF
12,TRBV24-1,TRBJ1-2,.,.,TGTGCCACCAGCCAGGAACCCTATGGCTACACCTTC,CATSQEPYGYTF